The subject of this entry is one TCR beta chain. Its target is unknown. The entry originates in a study of CD8 T cells in ankylosing spondylitis. Molecular-barcoded quantitative 5'-RACE produced these TCR beta libraries. TCRdb fed the 5' RACE reads into MiXCR, producing one record per CDR3 protein. The table has about 360,000 distinct CDR3 sequences, 20% seen once. Study-level results: Disease-linked clones reportedly concentrated significantly in matched ankylosing spondylitis synovial fluid. Made up of 7 to 9 highly homologous variants, a TCR beta motif appeared characteristic of ankylosing spondylitis blood.

The sample comprised blood, either unsorted or a sorted T cell fraction (not recorded which). This receptor was identified in a male donor with ankylosing spondylitis or in good health (not recorded which).

The CDR3 loop is CASRSGGEQYF. The CDR3 DNA is TGCGCCAGCCGCTCGGGGGGCGAGCAGTACTTC. The genes are TRBV5-1 and TRBJ2-7, with 7 bases matching TRBD2. Germline CDR1 is SGHRS and CDR2 is YFSETQ. The CDR3 runs 11 residues. V was clipped by 7 bases and J by 6 bases; unmatched bases: 4.